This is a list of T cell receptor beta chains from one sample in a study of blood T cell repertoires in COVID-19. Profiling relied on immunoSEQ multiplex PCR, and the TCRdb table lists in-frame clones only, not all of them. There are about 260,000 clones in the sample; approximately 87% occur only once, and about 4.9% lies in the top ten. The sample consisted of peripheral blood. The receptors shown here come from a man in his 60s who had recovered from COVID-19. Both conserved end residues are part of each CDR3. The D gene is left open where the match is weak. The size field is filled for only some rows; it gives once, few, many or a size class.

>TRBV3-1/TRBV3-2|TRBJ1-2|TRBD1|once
CASSRGQGSYGYTF
TGTGCCAGCAGCCGGGGACAGGGGTCCTATGGCTACACCTTC
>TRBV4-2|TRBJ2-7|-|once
CASSQGLEKYF
TGTGCCAGCAGCCAAGGACTAGAGAAGTACTTC
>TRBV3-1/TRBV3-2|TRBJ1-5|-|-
CASSQTFRGGQPQHF
TGTGCCAGCAGCCAGACTTTCAGGGGAGGGCAGCCCCAGCATTTT
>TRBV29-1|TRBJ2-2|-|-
CSALLYGELFF
TGCAGCGCTCTCCTTTACGGGGAGCTGTTTTTT
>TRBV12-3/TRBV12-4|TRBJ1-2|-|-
CASRNTGLGGYTF
TGTGCCAGCAGGAACACAGGGTTGGGCGGCTACACCTTC
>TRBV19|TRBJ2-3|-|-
CASSIGGVSTDTQYF
TGTGCCAGTAGTATAGGAGGCGTTAGCACAGATACGCAGTATTTT
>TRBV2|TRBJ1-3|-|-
CASSEVGTGNTIYF
TGTGCCAGCAGTGAAGTCGGGACTGGAAACACCATATATTTT
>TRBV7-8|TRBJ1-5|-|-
CASSGDGSNQPQHF
TGTGCCAGCAGCGGAGACGGTAGCAATCAGCCCCAGCATTTT
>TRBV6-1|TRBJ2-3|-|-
CASSERPSTDTQYF
TGTGCCAGCAGTGAACGTCCCAGCACAGATACGCAGTATTTT
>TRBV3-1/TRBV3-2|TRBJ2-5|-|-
CASSQHPRDSETQYF
TGTGCCAGCAGCCAACACCCCAGGGATTCGGAGACCCAGTACTTC
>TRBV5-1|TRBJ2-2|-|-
CASSDQITGELFF
TGCGCCAGCAGCGATCAGATTACCGGGGAGCTGTTTTTT
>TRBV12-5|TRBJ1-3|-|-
CASGPISGNTIYF
TGTGCTAGTGGTCCAATCTCTGGAAACACCATATATTTT
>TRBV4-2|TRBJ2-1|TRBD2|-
CASSQGLGGRRRDEQFF
TGTGCCAGCAGCCAAGGTCTTGGCGGGAGAAGGAGGGATGAGCAGTTCTTC
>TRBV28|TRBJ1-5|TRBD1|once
CASRLERTGPLYF
TGTGCCAGCAGACTTGAACGGACAGGCCCCTTGTATTTT
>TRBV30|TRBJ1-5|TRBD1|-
CAWSPTGGPQHF
TGTGCCTGGAGTCCGACAGGGGGGCCCCAGCATTTT
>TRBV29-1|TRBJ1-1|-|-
CSALSRVRPGAENTEAFF
TGCAGCGCCTTGTCCCGGGTCCGTCCTGGGGCAGAGAACACTGAAGCTTTCTTT
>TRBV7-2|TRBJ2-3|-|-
CASSLALLGGASTDTQYF
TGTGCCAGCAGCTTAGCGCTATTGGGGGGGGCTAGCACAGATACGCAGTATTTT
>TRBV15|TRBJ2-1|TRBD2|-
CATSRGGDSYNEQFF
TGTGCCACCAGCAGGGGGGGGGACTCCTACAATGAGCAGTTCTTC
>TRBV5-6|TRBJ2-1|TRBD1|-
CASSLRDRGLGEQFF
TGTGCCAGCAGCTTGCGGGACAGGGGTCTGGGTGAGCAGTTCTTC
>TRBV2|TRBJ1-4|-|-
CASSELRFPNEKLFF
TGTGCCAGCAGTGAGCTGAGATTTCCTAATGAAAAACTGTTTTTT
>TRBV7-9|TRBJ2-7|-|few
CASSLGAPSTYEQYF
TGTGCCAGCAGCTTAGGGGCACCGTCTACCTACGAGCAGTACTTC
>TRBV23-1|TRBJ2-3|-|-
CASSQSRPYTDTQYF
TGCGCCAGCAGTCAATCGCGGCCATACACAGATACGCAGTATTTT
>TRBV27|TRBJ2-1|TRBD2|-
CASIPGGSSYNEQFF
TGTGCCAGCATCCCGGGGGGGAGCTCCTACAATGAGCAGTTCTTC
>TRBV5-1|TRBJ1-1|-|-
CASSLDGGDTEAFF
TGCGCCAGCAGCTTGGATGGGGGGGACACTGAAGCTTTCTTT
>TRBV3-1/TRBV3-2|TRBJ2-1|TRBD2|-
CASSQGTSFEQFF
TGTGCCAGCAGCCAAGGGACTAGCTTTGAGCAGTTCTTC
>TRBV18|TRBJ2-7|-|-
CASSRDMVEQYF
TGTGCCAGCTCTCGGGACATGGTCGAGCAGTACTTC
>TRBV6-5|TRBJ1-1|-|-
CASSYSGGLNTEAFF
TGTGCCAGCAGTTACTCTGGCGGGTTGAACACTGAAGCTTTCTTT
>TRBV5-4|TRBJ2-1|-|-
CALSRGGAYNEQFF
TGTGCCTTGAGCAGGGGAGGGGCCTACAATGAGCAGTTCTTC